The following is a T cell receptor beta chain sequence with its context. This clone showed up many times. Its antigen is not yet known. The record has no base qualities; no much larger clone is one base away. This sample is drawn from a study of blood T cell repertoires in COVID-19 (dated by TCRdb to the early 2020s). Concerning the study at large: Collaborator samples came from the United States, Italy and Spain and covered acute and convalescent phases of COVID-19. Deeply sampled blood TCRbeta repertoires from subjects exposed to, actively infected with, or recovered from COVID-19 were included in the dataset. HLA class I and class II types, where available, came from metadata supplied by the sample provider rather than from assay-based typing. Samples came from the ongoing ImmuneRACE study (first 160 participants) plus 1,254 subjects from 6 global collaborators. Nearly every sample came with metadata listing a de-identified subject ID, COVID-19 status, age in years and sex. The repertoires were made available in a free public database intended to serve as a resource for research on the immune response to SARS-CoV-2. The material from the prospective study consisted of cDNA or gDNA derived from T cells, B-cell-depleted T cells, or PBMCs. Overall study outcomes, separate from this receptor: The quantity of clinical and demographic metadata differed by source and by participant and was supplied without curation.

Collaborating institutions collected whole blood in K2EDTA tubes following their own protocols. For TCRbeta analysis, collaborators shipped samples in one of three forms: frozen whole blood, isolated PBMCs, or DNA extracted from either of those sample types. Ends trimmed: V by 6 bases, J by 6 bases; bases unmatched to a gene: 10. The CDR3, cysteine through phenylalanine, is 15 amino acids long. Only the CDR3 DNA stays, 45 bases, in frame from base 1. CDR1 and CDR2, per the germline V gene, are SGHTA and FQGNSA. TCRbeta CDR3 regions were amplified from genomic DNA by means of the immunoSEQ Assay, a bias-controlled multiplex PCR. In the paper's pipeline: The number of nucleated cells in each sample was estimated by amplification of reference gene primers within the assay. Sequence reads were collapsed and filtered to measure the absolute abundance of every unique TCRbeta CDR3 rearrangement. For each sample, productive Simpson clonality was calculated as the square root of Simpson's diversity index over productive rearrangements. Entries here come from immuneACCESS through TCRdb and include only in-frame sequences with V and J called. Some clones fail to appear in such tables; in the studies checked, an unresolved V gene covers under half of the shortfall, and the cause of the remainder is unknown. V and J calls and clone size are given by that table; D and trimming were obtained from the DNA. The sample table records 84,000 or so clones; approximately 80% of these occur just once. Less than 60% of the sample belongs to the ten largest clones.

Sequenced: peripheral blood. This clonotype was sampled from a human donor in a cohort sampled during active COVID-19. The chain employs TRBV7-2 and TRBJ2-1; 8 of the junction bases match TRBD2. Read as DNA, the sequence is TGTGCCAGCAGTTCACAAAGGACTAGCACCAATGAGCAGTTCTTC. This sequence encodes CASSSQRTSTNEQFF.